This is a list of T cell receptor beta chains from one sample in a study of T-cell reconstitution after alpha-beta-depleted transplantation in children. TCRdb redid the calling of the PCR reads with MiXCR, one entry per CDR3 protein. The data contain almost 500,000 distinct CDR3 sequences, approximately 12% of them seen just once; the ten biggest clones take up about 5.6%. The sequencing here drew on PBMCs from the stem cell graft donor, taken from the stem cell graft. Every receptor here comes from a human donor who donated a stem cell graft to a child with combined immunodeficiency. The CDR3 runs from the conserved cysteine through the conserved F or W. The D gene is left open where the match is weak. Size is stated for part of the rows, as once, few or many counts, or as a class when the clone is expanded.

TRBV6-6	NA	TRBJ2-7	NA	CASSYGLTPEQYF	TGTGCCAGCAGTTACGGGCTGACCCCCGAGCAGTACTTC
TRBV7-7	few	TRBJ2-2	NA	CASSLVIWGSWVDTGELFF	TGTGCTAGCAGCTTAGTCATCTGGGGGTCGTGGGTGGACACCGGGGAGCTGTTTTTT
TRBV24-1	few	TRBJ2-2	TRBD2	CATSDFLGSGTSVTGELFF	TGTGCCACCAGTGATTTTTTGGGATCCGGGACTAGCGTTACCGGGGAGCTGTTTTTT
TRBV28	few	TRBJ2-1	NA	CASSLQGLSSYNEQFF	TGTGCCAGCAGTTTACAGGGTCTCAGCTCCTACAATGAGCAGTTCTTC
TRBV20-1	NA	TRBJ2-1	TRBD2	CSARDLTSLYNEQFF	TGCAGTGCTAGAGACCTGACTAGCCTCTACAATGAGCAGTTCTTC
TRBV7-2	few	TRBJ2-1	NA	CASSQTRREQFF	TGTGCCAGCAGCCAGACAAGGCGCGAGCAGTTCTTC
TRBV20-1	few	TRBJ2-4	NA	CSARDNWLAKNIQYF	TGCAGTGCTAGAGATAACTGGTTAGCCAAAAACATTCAGTACTTC
TRBV30	few	TRBJ2-6	NA	CAWTGMGSGANVLTF	TGTGCCTGGACCGGAATGGGCTCTGGGGCCAACGTCCTGACTTTC
TRBV5-1	many	TRBJ2-5	NA	CASSLSRTQYQETQYF	TGCGCCAGCAGCTTGTCCAGGACTCAGTACCAAGAGACCCAGTACTTC
TRBV6-5	few	TRBJ1-5	NA	CASSYRIGGQPQHF	TGTGCCAGCAGCTACAGGATTGGGGGTCAGCCCCAGCATTTT
TRBV4-3	NA	TRBJ2-7	NA	CASSQEWAQFYEQYF	TGCGCCAGCAGCCAAGAGTGGGCACAGTTCTACGAGCAGTACTTC